These T cell receptor beta chains were read from a single sample in a study of monozygotic twins with inflammatory bowel disease. Reanalyzing the 5' RACE reads, TCRdb keeps one entry per CDR3 protein, without DNA. The sample's table shows more than 300,000 distinct CDR3 sequences. The specimen sequenced was blood. These receptors came from a human donor with ulcerative colitis or Crohn's disease, or a healthy co-twin of an affected twin (not recorded which). The CDR3 runs from the conserved cysteine through the conserved F or W.

J,V,CDR3
TRBJ1-2,TRBV7-2,CASSRGQIGHGYTF
TRBJ2-6,TRBV2,CASSEGGGANVLTF
TRBJ1-2,TRBV5-1,CASSLMDGYYGYTF
TRBJ2-7,TRBV5-5,CASKRQGTSYKQYF
TRBJ2-3,TRBV20-1,CSATVRVAGGSTDTQYF
TRBJ1-5,TRBV10-3,CAISAGLSNQPQHF
TRBJ2-2,TRBV7-2,CASSLELATYTGELFF
TRBJ2-7,TRBV6-5,CASRQGSYEQYF
TRBJ1-1,TRBV7-9,CASSLNLGANTEAFF
TRBJ1-5,TRBV6-6,CASTRGDQPQHF
TRBJ1-6,TRBV19,CASSFIDNSPLHF
TRBJ1-1,TRBV5-1,CASSRTRNTEAFF
TRBJ1-1,TRBV18,CASSPPGRDTEAFF
TRBJ2-5,TRBV29-1,CSVLLVAETQYF
TRBJ2-1,TRBV7-3,CASSLGTGGMSEQFF
TRBJ2-2,TRBV7-9,CASSFRQDHTGELFF
TRBJ1-5,TRBV19,CASSPYKFSNQPQHF
TRBJ1-3,TRBV4-2,CASSQDFAQGIGNTIYF
TRBJ2-7,TRBV6-1,CASSEWGGGGYEQYF
TRBJ2-1,TRBV12-3/TRBV12-4,CASRLGGVDEQFF
TRBJ2-5,TRBV7-2,CASTESLAGGRETQYF
TRBJ2-7,TRBV6-2/TRBV6-3,CASSSMTAAQGYEQYF
TRBJ1-1,TRBV27,CASSLWGLGDTEAFF
TRBJ2-1,TRBV5-1,CASSQAGARGSYNEQFF
TRBJ1-6,TRBV5-1,CASSLEGQGGSPLHF
TRBJ1-5,TRBV14,CASSPNRGLRNQPQHF
TRBJ2-4,TRBV7-3,CASSSIDSGLAKNIQYF
TRBJ2-2,TRBV6-2/TRBV6-3,CASSLPETTPGTGELFF
TRBJ1-1,TRBV7-2,CASSPRLLGAFF
TRBJ2-7,TRBV3-1,CASSQGQTPEQYF
TRBJ1-2,TRBV5-1,CASSPHRDRGTFYYGYTF
TRBJ2-7,TRBV5-1,CASSPGQGHEQYF
TRBJ1-6,TRBV27,CASSFWPANSYNSPLHF
TRBJ2-2,TRBV7-3,CASSLPFGEDRANTGELFF
TRBJ1-5,TRBV27,CASSFVGNQPQHF
TRBJ2-3,TRBV28,CASSGAVAGAGDTQYF
TRBJ2-2,TRBV2,CASSELAGTGELFF
TRBJ2-1,TRBV7-2,CASTPGTGNKNEQFF
TRBJ2-7,TRBV29-1,CSVDRSGSLDEQYF
TRBJ1-4,TRBV20-1,CSAPGATNEKLFF
TRBJ1-5,TRBV6-2/TRBV6-3,CASSYSYQTTGTGEQPQHF
TRBJ2-1,TRBV5-8,CASSLVKLAGGSEQFF
TRBJ2-2,TRBV5-1,CASSLDPAGELFF
TRBJ2-7,TRBV6-1,CASSEEVRGYYEQYF
TRBJ2-7,TRBV6-2/TRBV6-3,CASSISGRILSYEQYF
TRBJ2-5,TRBV28,CASNLVRGSGTGDTQYF
TRBJ1-2,TRBV4-1,CASSQSGTRHRSAGYTF
TRBJ2-6,TRBV12-3/TRBV12-4,CASSWGSSSGANVLTF
TRBJ2-4,TRBV19,CASSIDSRKNIQYF
TRBJ1-1,TRBV11-2,CASSLDQHMNTEAFF
TRBJ1-4,TRBV7-2,CASSTGTGPEKLFF
TRBJ2-5,TRBV4-3,CASSQDLPGGGGRQETQYF
TRBJ2-5,TRBV7-9,CASSFPQGRETQYF
TRBJ1-2,TRBV15,CATSRDRGQTYGYTF
TRBJ1-1,TRBV11-2,CASSLDLIGQGIMNTEAFF
TRBJ2-2,TRBV6-5,CASRGPNAGELFF
TRBJ2-4,TRBV6-5,CASSYSWEYIQYF